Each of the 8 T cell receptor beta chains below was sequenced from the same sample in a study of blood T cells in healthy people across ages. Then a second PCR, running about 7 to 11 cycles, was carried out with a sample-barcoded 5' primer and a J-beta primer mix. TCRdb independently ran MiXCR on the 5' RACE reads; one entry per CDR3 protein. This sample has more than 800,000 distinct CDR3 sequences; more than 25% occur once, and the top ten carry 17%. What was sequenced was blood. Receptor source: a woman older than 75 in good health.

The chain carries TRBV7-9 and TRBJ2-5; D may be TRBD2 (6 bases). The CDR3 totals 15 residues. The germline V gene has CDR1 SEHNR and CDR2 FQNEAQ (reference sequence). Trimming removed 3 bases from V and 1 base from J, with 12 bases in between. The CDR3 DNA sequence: TGTGCCAGCAGCTTCCCTATTAGCGGCCAAGAGACCCAGTACTTC. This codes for CASSFPISGQETQYF.

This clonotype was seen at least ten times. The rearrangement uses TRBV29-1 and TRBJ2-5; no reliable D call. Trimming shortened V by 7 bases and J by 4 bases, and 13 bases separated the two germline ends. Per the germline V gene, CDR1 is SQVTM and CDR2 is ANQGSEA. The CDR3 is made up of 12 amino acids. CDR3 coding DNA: TGCAGCGGGGTGGGCTCCGGAGAGACCCAGTACTTC. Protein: CSGVGSGETQYF.

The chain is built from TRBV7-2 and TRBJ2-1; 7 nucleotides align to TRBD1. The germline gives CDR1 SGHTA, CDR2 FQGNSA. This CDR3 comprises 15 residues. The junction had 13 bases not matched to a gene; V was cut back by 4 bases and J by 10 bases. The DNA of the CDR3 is TGTGCCAGCAGCTCCGAAGGGGGCCCTACCTACGAGCAGTTCTTC. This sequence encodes CASSSEGGPTYEQFF.

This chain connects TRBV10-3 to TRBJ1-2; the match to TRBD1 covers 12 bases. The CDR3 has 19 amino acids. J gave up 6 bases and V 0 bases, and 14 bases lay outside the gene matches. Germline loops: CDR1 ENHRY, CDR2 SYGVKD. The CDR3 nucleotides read TGTGCCATCAGTGAGTCTCCGTGGGACAGGGGGCTAAGGAGAGATGGCTACACCTTC. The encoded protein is CAISESPWDRGLRRDGYTF.

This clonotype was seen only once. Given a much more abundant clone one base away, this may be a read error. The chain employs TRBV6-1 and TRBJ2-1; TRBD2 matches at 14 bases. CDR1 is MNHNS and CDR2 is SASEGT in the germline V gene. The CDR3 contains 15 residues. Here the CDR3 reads CASGTSGGIYSEQFF. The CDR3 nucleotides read TGTGCCAGTGGGACTAGCGGGGGAATCTACAGTGAGCAGTTCTTC.

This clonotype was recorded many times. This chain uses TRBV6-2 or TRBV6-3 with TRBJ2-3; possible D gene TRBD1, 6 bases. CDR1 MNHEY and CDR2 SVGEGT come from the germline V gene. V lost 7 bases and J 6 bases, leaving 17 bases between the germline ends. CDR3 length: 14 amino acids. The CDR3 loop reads CASTLPKTGDTQYF. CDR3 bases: TGTGCCAGCACCCTCCCCAAAACAGGGGATACGCAGTATTTT.

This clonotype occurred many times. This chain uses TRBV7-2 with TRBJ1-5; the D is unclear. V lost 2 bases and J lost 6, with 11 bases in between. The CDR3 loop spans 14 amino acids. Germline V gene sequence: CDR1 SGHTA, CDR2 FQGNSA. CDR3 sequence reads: CASSLSPGSQPQHF. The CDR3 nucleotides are TGTGCCAGCAGCTTATCCCCTGGGAGTCAGCCCCAGCATTTT.

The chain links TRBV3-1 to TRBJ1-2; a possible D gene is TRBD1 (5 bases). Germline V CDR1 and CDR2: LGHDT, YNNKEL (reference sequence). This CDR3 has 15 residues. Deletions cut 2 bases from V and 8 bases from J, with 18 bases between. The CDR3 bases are TGTGCCAGCAGCCAATCATCCGGGACTTTTAGGGGCTACACCTTC. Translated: CASSQSSGTFRGYTF.